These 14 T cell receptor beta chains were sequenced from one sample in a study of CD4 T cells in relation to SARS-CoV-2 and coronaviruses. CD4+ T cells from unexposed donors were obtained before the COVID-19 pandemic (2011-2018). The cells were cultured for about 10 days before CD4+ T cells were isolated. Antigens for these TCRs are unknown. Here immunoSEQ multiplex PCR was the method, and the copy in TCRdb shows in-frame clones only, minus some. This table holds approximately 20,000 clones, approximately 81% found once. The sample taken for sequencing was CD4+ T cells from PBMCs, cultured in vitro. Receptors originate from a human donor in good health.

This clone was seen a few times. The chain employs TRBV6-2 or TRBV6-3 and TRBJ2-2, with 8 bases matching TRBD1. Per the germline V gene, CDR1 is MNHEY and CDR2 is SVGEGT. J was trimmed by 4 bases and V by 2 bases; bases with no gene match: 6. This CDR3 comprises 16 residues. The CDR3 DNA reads TGTGCCAGCAGTTACGAGGCAGGGGGCATCACCGGGGAGCTGTTTTTT. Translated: CASSYEAGGITGELFF.

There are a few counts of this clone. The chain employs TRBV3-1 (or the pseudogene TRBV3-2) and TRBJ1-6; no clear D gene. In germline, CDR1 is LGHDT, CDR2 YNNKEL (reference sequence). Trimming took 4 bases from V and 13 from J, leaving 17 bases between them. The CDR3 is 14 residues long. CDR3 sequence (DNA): TGTGCCAGCAGCCGGGATTACAGCGGCTCGCCCCTCCACTTT. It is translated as CASSRDYSGSPLHF.

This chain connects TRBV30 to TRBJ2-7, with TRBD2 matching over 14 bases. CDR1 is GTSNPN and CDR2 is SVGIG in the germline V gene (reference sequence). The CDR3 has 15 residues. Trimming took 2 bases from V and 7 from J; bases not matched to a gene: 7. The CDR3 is CAWSRLAGGFGEQYF. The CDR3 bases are TGTGCCTGGAGTCGACTAGCGGGAGGGTTTGGAGAGCAGTACTTC.

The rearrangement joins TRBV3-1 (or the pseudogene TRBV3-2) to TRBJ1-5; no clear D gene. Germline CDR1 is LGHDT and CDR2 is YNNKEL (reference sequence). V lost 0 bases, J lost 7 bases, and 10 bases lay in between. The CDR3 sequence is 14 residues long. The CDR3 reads CASSQDSRAQPQHF. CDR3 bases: TGTGCCAGCAGCCAAGATAGTCGAGCACAGCCCCAGCATTTT.

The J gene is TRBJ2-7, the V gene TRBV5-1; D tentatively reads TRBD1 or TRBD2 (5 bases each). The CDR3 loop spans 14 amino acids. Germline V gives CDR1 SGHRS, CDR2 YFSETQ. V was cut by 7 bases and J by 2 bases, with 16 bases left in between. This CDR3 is CASSEVLGAYEQYF. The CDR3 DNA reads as TGCGCCAGCTCAGAGGTACTAGGGGCCTACGAGCAGTACTTC.

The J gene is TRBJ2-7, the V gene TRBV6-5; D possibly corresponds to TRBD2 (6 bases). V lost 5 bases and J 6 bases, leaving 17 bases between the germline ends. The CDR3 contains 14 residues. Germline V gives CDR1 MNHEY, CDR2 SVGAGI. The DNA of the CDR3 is TGTGCCAGCAGTACCGGCGGAGGGGCGACCGAGCAGTACTTC. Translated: CASSTGGGATEQYF.

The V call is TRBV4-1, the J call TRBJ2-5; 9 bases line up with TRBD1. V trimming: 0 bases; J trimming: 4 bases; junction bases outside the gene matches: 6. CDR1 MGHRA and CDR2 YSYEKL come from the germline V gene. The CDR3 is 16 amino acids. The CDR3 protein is CASSQESDRGGETQYF. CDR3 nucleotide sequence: TGCGCCAGCAGCCAAGAAAGTGACAGGGGGGGAGAGACCCAGTACTTC.

CDR3 amino acids: CASSSTSGNYNEQFF. The CDR3 nucleotides are TGTGCCAGCAGCTCGACTAGCGGTAACTACAATGAGCAGTTCTTC. The rearrangement joins TRBV7-3 to TRBJ2-1, with TRBD2 identical over 9 bases. The CDR3 loop spans 15 amino acids. The germline V gene has CDR1 SGHTA and CDR2 FQGTGA. With V trimmed by 4 bases and J by 3 bases, 4 bases remained unmatched.

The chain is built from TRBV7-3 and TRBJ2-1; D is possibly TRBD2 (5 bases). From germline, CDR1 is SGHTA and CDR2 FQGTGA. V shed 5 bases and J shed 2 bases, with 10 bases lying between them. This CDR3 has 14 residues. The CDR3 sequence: CASSAGLAYNEQFF. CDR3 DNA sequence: TGTGCCAGCAGCGCCGGACTGGCCTACAATGAGCAGTTCTTC.

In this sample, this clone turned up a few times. The CDR3 loop is CASGLIPLPEQYF. The CDR3 DNA reads as TGTGCTAGTGGTTTGATCCCGCTTCCCGAGCAGTACTTC. This chain uses TRBV12-5 with TRBJ2-7; unclear D gene. Trimming removed 2 bases at V and 6 bases at J, with 11 bases between. This CDR3 spans 13 amino acids. Germline loops: CDR1 LGHNT, CDR2 FRNRAP.

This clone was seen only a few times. CDR3 loop: CSASGGSTYEQYF. The CDR3 coding sequence is TGCAGTGCTAGTGGGGGGAGCACATACGAGCAGTACTTC. The gene calls are TRBV20-1 and TRBJ2-7; D is possibly TRBD2 (6 bases). Trimming pared 3 bases from V and 4 bases from J, leaving 13 bases between. Germline CDR1 reads DFQATT; CDR2 reads SNEGSKA (reference sequence). The CDR3 is made up of 13 amino acids.

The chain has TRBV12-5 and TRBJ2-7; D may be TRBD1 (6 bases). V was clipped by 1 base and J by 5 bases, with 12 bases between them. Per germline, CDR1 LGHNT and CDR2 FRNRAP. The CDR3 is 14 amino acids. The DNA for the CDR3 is TGTGCTAGTGGTTTGGACTTAGGGACACACGAGCAGTACTTC. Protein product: CASGLDLGTHEQYF.

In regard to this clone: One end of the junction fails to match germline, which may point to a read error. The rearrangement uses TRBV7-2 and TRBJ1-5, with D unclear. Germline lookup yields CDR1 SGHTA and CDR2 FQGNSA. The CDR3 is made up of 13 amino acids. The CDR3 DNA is TGTGCCAGCGGCTTGCCGGGTCCTCAGCCCCAGCATTTT. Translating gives CASGLPGPQPQHF. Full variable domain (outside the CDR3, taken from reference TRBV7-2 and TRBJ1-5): GAGVSQSPSNKVTEKGKDVELRCDPISGHTALYWYRQSLGQGLEFLIYFQGNSAPDKSGLPSDRFSAERTGGSVSTLTIQRTQQEDSAVYLCASGLPGPQPQHFGDGTRLSIL.

Here the CDR3 reads CASSYAWGSNQPQHF. In DNA, the CDR3 is TGTGCCAGCAGTTACGCATGGGGCAGCAATCAGCCCCAGCATTTT. This chain uses TRBV6-5 with TRBJ1-5, with D maybe TRBD1 (5 bases). There are 15 residues in the CDR3. V lost 2 bases, J lost 1 base, and 9 bases lay in between. Germline assignment: CDR1 MNHEY and CDR2 SVGAGI.